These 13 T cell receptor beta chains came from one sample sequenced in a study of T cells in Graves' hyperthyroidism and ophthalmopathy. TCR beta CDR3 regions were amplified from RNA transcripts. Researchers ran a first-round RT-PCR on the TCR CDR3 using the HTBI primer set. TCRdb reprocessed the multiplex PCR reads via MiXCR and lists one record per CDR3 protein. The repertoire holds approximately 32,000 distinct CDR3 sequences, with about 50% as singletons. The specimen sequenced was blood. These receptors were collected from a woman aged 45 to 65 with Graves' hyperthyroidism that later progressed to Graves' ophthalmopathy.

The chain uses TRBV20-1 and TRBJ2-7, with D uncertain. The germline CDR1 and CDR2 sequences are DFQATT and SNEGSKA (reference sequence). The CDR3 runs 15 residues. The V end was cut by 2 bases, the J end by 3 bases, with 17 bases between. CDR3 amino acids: CSARFYPATGYEQYF. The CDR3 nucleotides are TGCAGTGCTAGATTTTACCCCGCCACCGGCTACGAGCAGTACTTC.

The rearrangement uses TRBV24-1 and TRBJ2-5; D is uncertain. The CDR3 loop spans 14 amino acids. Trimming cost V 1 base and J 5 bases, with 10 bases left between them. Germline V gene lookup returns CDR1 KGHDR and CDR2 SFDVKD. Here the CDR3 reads CATSDFDGRETQYF. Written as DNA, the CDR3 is TGTGCCACCAGTGATTTTGATGGGCGCGAGACCCAGTACTTC.

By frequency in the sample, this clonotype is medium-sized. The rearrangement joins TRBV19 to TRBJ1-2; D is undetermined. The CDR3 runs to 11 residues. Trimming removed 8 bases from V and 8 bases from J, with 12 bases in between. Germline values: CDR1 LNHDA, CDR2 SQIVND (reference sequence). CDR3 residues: CASLSIWGYTF. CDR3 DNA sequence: TGTGCCAGTCTGAGTATATGGGGCTACACCTTC.

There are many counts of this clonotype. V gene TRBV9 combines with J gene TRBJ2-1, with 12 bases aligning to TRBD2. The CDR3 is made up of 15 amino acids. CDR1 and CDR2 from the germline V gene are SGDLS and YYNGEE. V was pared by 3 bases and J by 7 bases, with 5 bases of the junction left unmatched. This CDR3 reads CASSETSGRSNEQFF. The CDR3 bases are TGTGCCAGCAGCGAAACTAGCGGGAGGTCTAATGAGCAGTTCTTC.

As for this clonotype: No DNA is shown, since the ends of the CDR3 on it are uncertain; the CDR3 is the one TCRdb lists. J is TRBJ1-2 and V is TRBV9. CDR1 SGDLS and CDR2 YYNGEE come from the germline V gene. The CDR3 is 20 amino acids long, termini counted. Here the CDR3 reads CASSVVGGTDTQYFGYGYTF.

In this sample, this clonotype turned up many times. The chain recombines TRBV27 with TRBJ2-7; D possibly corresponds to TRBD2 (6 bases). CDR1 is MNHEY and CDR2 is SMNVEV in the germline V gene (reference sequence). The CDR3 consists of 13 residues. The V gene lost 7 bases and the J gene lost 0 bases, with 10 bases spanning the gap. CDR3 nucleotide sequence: TGTGCCAGCAATGCGGGGAGCTCCTACGAGCAGTACTTC. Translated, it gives CASNAGSSYEQYF.

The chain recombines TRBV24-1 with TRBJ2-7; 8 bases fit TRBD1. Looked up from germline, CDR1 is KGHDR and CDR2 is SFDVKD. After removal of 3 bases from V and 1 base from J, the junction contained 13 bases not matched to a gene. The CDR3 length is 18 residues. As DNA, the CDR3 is TGTGCCACCAGTGATCCTAGGACCGGGACAGGAGGGTCCTACGAGCAGTACTTC. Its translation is CATSDPRTGTGGSYEQYF.

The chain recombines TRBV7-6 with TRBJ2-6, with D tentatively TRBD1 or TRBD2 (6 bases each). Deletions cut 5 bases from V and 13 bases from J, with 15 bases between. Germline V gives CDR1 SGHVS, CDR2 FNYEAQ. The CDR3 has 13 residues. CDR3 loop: CASSLERGAVLTF. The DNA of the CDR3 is TGTGCCAGCAGCCTAGAGAGGGGGGCAGTCCTGACTTTC.

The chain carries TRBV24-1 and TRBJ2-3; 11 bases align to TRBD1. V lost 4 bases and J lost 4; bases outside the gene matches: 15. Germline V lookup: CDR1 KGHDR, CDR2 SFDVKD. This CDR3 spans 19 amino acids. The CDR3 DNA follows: TGTGCCACCAGTGACCCCACCTTCGGGACAGGGGGTTGGTCAGATACGCAGTATTTT. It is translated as CATSDPTFGTGGWSDTQYF.

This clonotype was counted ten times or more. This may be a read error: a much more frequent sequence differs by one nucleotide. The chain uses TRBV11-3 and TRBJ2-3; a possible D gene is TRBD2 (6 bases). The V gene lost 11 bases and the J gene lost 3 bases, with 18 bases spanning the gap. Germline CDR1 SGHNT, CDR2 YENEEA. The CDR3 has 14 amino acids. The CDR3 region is CAHNWRGMTDTQYF. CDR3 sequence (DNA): TGTGCCCACAATTGGAGGGGTATGACAGATACGCAGTATTTT.

The CDR3 region has the DNA TGCAGTGCGGTGACTAGCGGGAGAGGAGATGAGCAGTTCTTC. Translated: CSAVTSGRGDEQFF. This chain connects TRBV20-1 to TRBJ2-1; 12 nucleotides agree with TRBD2. V lost 6 bases and J lost 8; bases outside the gene matches: 8. The CDR3 spans 14 residues. The germline V gene encodes CDR1 DFQATT and CDR2 SNEGSKA (reference sequence).

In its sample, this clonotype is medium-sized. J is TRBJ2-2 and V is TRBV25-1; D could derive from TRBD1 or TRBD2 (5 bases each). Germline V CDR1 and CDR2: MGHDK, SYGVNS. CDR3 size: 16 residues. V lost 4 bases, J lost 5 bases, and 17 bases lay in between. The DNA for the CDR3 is TGTGCCAGCAGTGTGATGACGGGTTGGGGGACCGGGGAGCTGTTTTTT. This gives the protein CASSVMTGWGTGELFF.

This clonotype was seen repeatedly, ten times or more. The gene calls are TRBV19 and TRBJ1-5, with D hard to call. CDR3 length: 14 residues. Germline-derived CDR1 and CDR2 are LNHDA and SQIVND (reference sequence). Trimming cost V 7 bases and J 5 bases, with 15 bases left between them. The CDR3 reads CASTLVGGYQPQHF. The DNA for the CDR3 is TGTGCCAGTACCCTTGTAGGAGGATATCAGCCCCAGCATTTT.